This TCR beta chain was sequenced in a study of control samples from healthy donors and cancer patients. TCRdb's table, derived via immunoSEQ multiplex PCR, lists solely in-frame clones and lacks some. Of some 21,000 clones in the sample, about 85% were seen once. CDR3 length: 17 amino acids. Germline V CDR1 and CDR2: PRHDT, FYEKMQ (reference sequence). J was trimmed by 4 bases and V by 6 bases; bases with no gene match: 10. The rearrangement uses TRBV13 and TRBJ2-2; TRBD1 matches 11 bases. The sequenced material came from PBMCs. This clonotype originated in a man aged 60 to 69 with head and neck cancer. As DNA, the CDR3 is TGTGCCAGCAGTCGTATTACCGGGACAGGGGGCACCGGGGAGCTGTTTTTT. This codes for CASSRITGTGGTGELFF.